This is a list of T cell receptor beta chains from one sample in a study of T-cell reconstitution after alpha-beta-depleted transplantation in children. In TCRdb, the PCR reads were re-called with MiXCR into one record per CDR3 protein. The repertoire holds fewer than 700,000 distinct CDR3 sequences, with 10% to 15% as singletons. This sample comprised PBMCs, mostly from graft donor cells, obtained 360 days after TCRalphabeta/CD19-depleted stem cell transplant. The receptors come from a male patient aged 5 to 17 who had a stem cell transplant for acute myeloid leukemia, so the T cells may come from the graft donor. Each CDR3 is given with its conserved first and last residue. D genes are given only for firm matches. Size is omitted from some rows. Given values are once, few, many or a class for expanded clones.

cdr3_nt,cdr3_aa,j_call,clone_size,v_call,d_call
TGTGCCAGCAGTTTTCTATCGGGTGAGCAGTTCTTC,CASSFLSGEQFF,TRBJ2-1,.,TRBV27,.
TGTGCCATCAGTGAGGTTCCCTCAGATACGCAGTATTTT,CAISEVPSDTQYF,TRBJ2-3,many,TRBV10-3,.
TGCAGCGTTGAGGGGACTAGCGGGAGTAGCACAGATACGCAGTATTTT,CSVEGTSGSSTDTQYF,TRBJ2-3,many,TRBV29-1,TRBD2
TGTGCCAGCAGTGGCACGACAGCCCGCACAGATACGCAGTATTTT,CASSGTTARTDTQYF,TRBJ2-3,few,TRBV28,.
TGTGCCAGCAGCTTAAGCCCTGGGGAGGCCGGGGAGCAGTTCTTC,CASSLSPGEAGEQFF,TRBJ2-1,few,TRBV7-3,.
TGTGCCAGCAGTGGACCTACAGCTAGCAATCAGCCCCAGCATTTT,CASSGPTASNQPQHF,TRBJ1-5,once,TRBV12-3/TRBV12-4,.
TGTGCTAGCAGCCCGTGGGGTGCTACCGGACTAGCGGCCTACAATGAGCAGTTCTTC,CASSPWGATGLAAYNEQFF,TRBJ2-1,few,TRBV7-7,TRBD2
TGTGCCACCTCCCCAGGGTGGAACACTGAAGCTTTCTTT,CATSPGWNTEAFF,TRBJ1-1,few,TRBV12-3/TRBV12-4,.
TGTGCCAGCAGCAAGGGACAGGGGGGTGGGGCCAACGTCCTGACTTTC,CASSKGQGGGANVLTF,TRBJ2-6,few,TRBV5-5,TRBD1
TGTGCCAGCAGTTACCTGCGAGCCTCCTACAATGAGCAGTTCTTC,CASSYLRASYNEQFF,TRBJ2-1,.,TRBV6-2/TRBV6-3,.
TGTGCCATTCAGAGGGGGACCGTAGGGAGAAACACCATATATTTT,CAIQRGTVGRNTIYF,TRBJ1-3,few,TRBV28,.
TGTGCCAGCAGTCCTGGACGGAATGAGCAGTTCTTC,CASSPGRNEQFF,TRBJ2-1,many,TRBV27,.
TGTGCCAGCAGCTTAGCCGGGAGGGCCGACGAGCAGTACTTC,CASSLAGRADEQYF,TRBJ2-7,many,TRBV7-2,TRBD2
TGTGCCAGCAGTGACCTCGGGCGACCAGAATCCTACAATGAGCAGTTCTTC,CASSDLGRPESYNEQFF,TRBJ2-1,few,TRBV25-1,.
TGTGCCAGCAGCGACCGAATAGGGCCCAGCGGTGCGTCCTACAATGAGCAGTTCTTC,CASSDRIGPSGASYNEQFF,TRBJ2-1,few,TRBV12-3/TRBV12-4,.
TGTGCCAGCTCACTTGACTTAACCTCCTACAATGAGCAGTTCTTC,CASSLDLTSYNEQFF,TRBJ2-1,many,TRBV18,.
TGCAGTGCTAGCGGGGACAGGGGGACCCTAAGCAATCAGCCCCAGCATTTT,CSASGDRGTLSNQPQHF,TRBJ1-5,.,TRBV20-1,TRBD1
TGTGCCAGCAGTTACCAGGGGGTACCTGGAAACACCATATATTTT,CASSYQGVPGNTIYF,TRBJ1-3,.,TRBV6-5,TRBD1
TGTGCCAGCAGCCGACTAGCGTCCGGGGAGCTGTTTTTT,CASSRLASGELFF,TRBJ2-2,many,TRBV7-2,TRBD2
TGCAGTGCTAGTTTCGGGAGGGCCCAGGATGAGCAGTTCTTC,CSASFGRAQDEQFF,TRBJ2-1,many,TRBV20-1,TRBD2
TGTGCCAGCAGTTTCGGGCACACCGGGGAGCTGTTTTTT,CASSFGHTGELFF,TRBJ2-2,.,TRBV12-3/TRBV12-4,.
TGCAGTGCTAGCGCCGCAGGGGGCATGGCAGCTAGTACAGATACGCAGTATTTT,CSASAAGGMAASTDTQYF,TRBJ2-3,.,TRBV20-1,TRBD1
TGTGCCAGCAGCCAGGGGGGGGGGCCAAGCTCCTACGAGCAGTACTTC,CASSQGGGPSSYEQYF,TRBJ2-7,.,TRBV7-2,.
TGTGCCAGCAGTTACGAGACTAGCGGGAGCACAGATACGCAGTATTTT,CASSYETSGSTDTQYF,TRBJ2-3,many,TRBV6-2/TRBV6-3,TRBD2
TGCAGTGGAAACTCAGGGGGCCCCCCCTACAATGAGCAGTTCTTC,CSGNSGGPPYNEQFF,TRBJ2-1,.,TRBV20-1,TRBD1
TGTCAGACGTGGACAGGCTACAATGAGCAGTTCTTC,CQTWTGYNEQFF,TRBJ2-1,few,TRBV20-1,TRBD1
TGTGCCAGCAGTTATTCCCGGGACAGCACTGAAGCTTTCTTT,CASSYSRDSTEAFF,TRBJ1-1,.,TRBV6-5,TRBD1
TGTGCCAGCAGCTCCTTGGGGCTGCACCACAATGAGCAGTTCTTC,CASSSLGLHHNEQFF,TRBJ2-1,.,TRBV7-8,.
TGTGCCAGTAGTATCCAGACTAGTCGGGCGCCAGGCGAGCAGTACTTC,CASSIQTSRAPGEQYF,TRBJ2-7,many,TRBV19,.
TGTGCCAGCGGCCAGGGGGACGAGCAGTACTTC,CASGQGDEQYF,TRBJ2-7,many,TRBV28,TRBD1
TGCGCCAGCAGCTTGGCCGGGACCCGACCTGAAGAGACCCAGTACTTC,CASSLAGTRPEETQYF,TRBJ2-5,few,TRBV5-1,.